This T cell receptor (beta chain) is drawn from a study of regulatory T cells in long-lasting Graves disease. Arm-PCR with iRepertoire HTBI primers amplified the CDR3 regions for these TCR beta libraries. In the original workflow: Samples jointly harbored 60 or so TRBV and fewer than 15 TRBJ segments. TCRdb analysed the multiplex PCR reads with MiXCR anew, one entry per CDR3 protein. The V and J calls and clone size come from TCRdb's table, not from the authors' own analysis. The top ten clones hold under 20% of a sample with hundreds of thousands of distinct CDR3 sequences, roughly 16% of them seen once. Stated time point: newly diagnosed GD, antithyroid drugs for less than 3 months. Following extraction of RNA from PBMCs, that RNA was used to make the TCR library. There are 14 residues in the CDR3. The V gene lost 3 bases and the J gene lost 3 bases, with 15 bases spanning the gap. Per the germline V gene, CDR1 is DFQATT and CDR2 is SNEGSKA (reference sequence).

The sample was also linked to a second study, of T cells in Graves' hyperthyroidism and ophthalmopathy.

The chain couples TRBV20-1 to TRBJ2-7; D is undetermined. Sequencing used peripheral blood mononuclear cells (PBMCs), obtained at new diagnosis, from a patient treated with antithyroid drugs. The TCR comes from a woman aged 30 to 39 with Graves disease. DNA of the CDR3: TGCAGTGCTAGTCCCTCGCGGCCAGGCTACGAGCAGTACTTC. It translates to CSASPSRPGYEQYF.